What follows describes a single T cell receptor beta chain. A single count supports this clonotype. Its binding antigen is unknown. Base qualities were left out, and no much larger clone turns up one base away. One read alone is a weak basis. Peripheral blood CD8+ and CD4+ T cells from healthy donors, Susac syndrome patients and multiple sclerosis patients were profiled using high-throughput TCR beta sequencing. Multiple sclerosis controls were treatment-naive patients with stable or active relapsing-remitting disease fulfilling revised McDonald criteria. Bulk CD8+ and CD4+ T cells were purified by magnetic negative isolation, whereas CD8+ TEMRA cells were enriched by FACS. Blood was collected in EDTA tubes and processed within 24 hours, with PBMCs isolated through density gradient centrifugation. PBMCs intended for TCR sequencing were frozen in liquid nitrogen and were later thawed in a 37 degrees C water bath. A purity of at least 90% was achieved for sorted or isolated CD4+, CD8+ and CD8+ TEMRA cells.

Per the germline V gene (reference sequence), LNHDA is the CDR1 and SQIVND is the CDR2. The CDR3, cysteine through phenylalanine, is 12 amino acids long. Of all the DNA, just the CDR3 is kept, 36 bases in frame from base 1. V has 8 bases trimmed and J has 7 bases trimmed; junction bases matching no gene number 1. These data are taken from a study of CD8 T cells in Susac syndrome (dated by TCRdb to the late 2010s). For context, the study as a whole: Whether CD8+ T cell activation and differentiation in Susac syndrome was antigen driven was tested using repertoire sequencing.

RNA was extracted with the RNeasy kit and about 0.45 to 1 ug was reverse transcribed using random hexamers. The immunoSEQ multiplex PCR assay, covering 54 Vbeta and 13 Jbeta segments, was used to amplify TCR beta CDR3 regions. PCR amplification bias was corrected using a synthetic template baseline for primer optimization and computational correction. As for how the authors treated the data: Reads were assigned to V, D and J genes according to IMGT and analyzed in immunoSEQ Analyzer, with only productive sequences retained. Clonality was calculated as one minus the Shannon entropy normalized by log2 of the number of productive unique sequences. For each patient and control, public and private clones were evaluated within the 100 most prevalent clones. Clones were defined as Susac-specific when absent from the healthy and MS cohorts, from about 970 published viral clones and from other ImmuneACCESS disease sequences. TCRdb reprocessing: public reads trimmed at Q25 with fastp, clones called with MiXCR, in-frame beta chains kept. For every CDR3 protein sequence, its rows merge into one entry that carries the most common genes and DNA. TCRdb's processing, not the authors', yielded these V and J calls. Here the sample has some 130,000 distinct CDR3 sequences; about 95% occur a single time. Around 0.13% of the sample belongs to the ten largest clones.

Paper-wide results and their limitations: The number of individuals in the TCR sequencing and HLA analysis was acknowledged as relatively small.

Specimen: CD4+ T cells from PBMCs. The sequence links TRBV19 to TRBJ2-2, and TRBD2 aligns with 10 junction nucleotides. The sequence was obtained from a human donor with multiple sclerosis. The CDR3 here reads CASWTSGGELFF. The sequenced DNA is TGTGCCAGTTGGACTAGCGGCGGGGAGCTGTTTTTT.